This T cell receptor (beta chain) was retrieved from a study of chronic HIV infection and antiretroviral therapy. From the 5' RACE reads, TCRdb called clonotypes with MiXCR, one entry per CDR3 protein. The sample contains more than 30,000 distinct CDR3 sequences, more than 7.5% of which appear only once. This clonotype was recorded at least ten times. The germline CDR1 and CDR2 sequences are SNHLY and FYNNEI. The CDR3 spans 15 residues. Losses at the gene ends were 4 bases for V and 3 bases for J; bases not matched to a gene: 9. The material sequenced was peripheral blood. This clonotype was sampled from an adult who had HIV and had not received antiretroviral therapy, or was an uninfected healthy control (not recorded which). The chain has TRBV2 and TRBJ2-7, with 7 nucleotides matching TRBD2. The CDR3 loop is CASSGTLGRNYEQYF. CDR3 DNA: TGTGCCAGCAGTGGTACACTCGGGAGGAACTACGAGCAGTACTTC.